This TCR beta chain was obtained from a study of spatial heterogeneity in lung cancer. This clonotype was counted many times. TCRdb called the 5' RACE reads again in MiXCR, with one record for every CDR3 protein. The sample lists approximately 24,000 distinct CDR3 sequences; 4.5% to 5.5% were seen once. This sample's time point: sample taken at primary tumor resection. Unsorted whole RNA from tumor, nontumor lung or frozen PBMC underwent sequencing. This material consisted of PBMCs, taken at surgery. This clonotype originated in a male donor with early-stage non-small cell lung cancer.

This CDR3 reads CASSYAGAETQYF. The DNA of the CDR3 is TGTGCCAGCAGCTACGCGGGTGCTGAGACCCAGTACTTC. The chain has TRBV7-9 and TRBJ2-5; D may be TRBD2 (5 bases). Between the trimmed V and J ends, which lost 4 bases and 5 bases, there was a span of 11 bases. The CDR3 contains 13 residues. CDR1 is SEHNR, CDR2 FQNEAQ, per germline (reference sequence).